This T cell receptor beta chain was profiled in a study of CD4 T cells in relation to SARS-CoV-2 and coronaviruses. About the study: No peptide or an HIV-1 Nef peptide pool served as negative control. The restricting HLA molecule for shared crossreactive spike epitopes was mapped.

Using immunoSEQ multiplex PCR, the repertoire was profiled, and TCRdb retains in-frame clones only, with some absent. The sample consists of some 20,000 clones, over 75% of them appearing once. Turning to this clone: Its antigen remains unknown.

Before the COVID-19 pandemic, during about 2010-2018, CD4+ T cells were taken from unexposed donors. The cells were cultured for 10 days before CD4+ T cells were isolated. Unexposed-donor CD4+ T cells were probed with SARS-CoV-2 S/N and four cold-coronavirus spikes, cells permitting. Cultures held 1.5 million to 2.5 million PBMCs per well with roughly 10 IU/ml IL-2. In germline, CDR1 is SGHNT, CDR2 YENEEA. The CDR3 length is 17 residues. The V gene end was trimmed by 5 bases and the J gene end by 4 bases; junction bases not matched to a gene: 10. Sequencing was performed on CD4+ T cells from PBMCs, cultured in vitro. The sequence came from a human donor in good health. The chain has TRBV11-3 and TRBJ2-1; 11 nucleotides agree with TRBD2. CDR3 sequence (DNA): TGTGCCAGCAGCCGAGGGGGTAGCGGGGGGGTATACAATGAGCAGTTCTTC. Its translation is CASSRGGSGGVYNEQFF.